Below are 10 T cell receptor beta chains sequenced from a single sample in a study of blood T cell repertoires in COVID-19. Sequenced by immunoSEQ multiplex PCR; TCRdb stores in-frame clones only, minus some. The table has under 150,000 clones, more than 60% seen once. Sequences were obtained from peripheral blood. Receptors originate from a woman between 45 and 60 years old with active or convalescent COVID-19.

This clone was seen only once. This CDR3 reads CASSQDGRGNSPLHF. For the CDR3, the DNA is TGTGCCAGCAGCCAAGACGGCAGGGGGAACTCACCCCTCCACTTT. The chain has TRBV14 and TRBJ1-6; 7 bases line up with TRBD1. In germline, CDR1 is SGHDN, CDR2 FVKESK. The junction had 6 bases not matched to a gene; V was cut back by 0 bases and J by 10 bases. The CDR3 has 15 residues.

CDR3 residues: CATRTGGYPYNEQFF. The CDR3 nucleotides are TGTGCCACCCGGACAGGGGGATACCCCTACAATGAGCAGTTCTTC. The chain is built from TRBV19 and TRBJ2-1; 10 bases align to TRBD1. V was pared by 10 bases and J by 2 bases, with 8 bases of the junction left unmatched. This CDR3 comprises 15 residues. CDR1 is LNHDA and CDR2 is SQIVND in the germline V gene (reference sequence).

V gene TRBV6-5 combines with J gene TRBJ1-3, with a weak D call TRBD1 (5 bases). The V gene's germline CDR1 is MNHEY and CDR2 SVGAGI. The CDR3 sequence is 14 residues long. Deletions cut 2 bases from V and 0 bases from J, with 5 bases between. The CDR3 spells CASSYDSSGNTIYF. The CDR3 DNA reads as TGTGCCAGCAGTTACGACAGCTCTGGAAACACCATATATTTT.

The V gene is TRBV5-1, the J gene TRBJ1-1, with 7 positions matching TRBD1. V shed 0 bases, J shed 4 bases, and the junction held 6 bases outside the gene matches. Germline CDR1 reads SGHRS; CDR2 reads YFSETQ. The CDR3 is 15 amino acids. DNA for the CDR3: TGCGCCAGCAGCTTGGTGTCAGGGGGGATCACTGAAGCTTTCTTT. Its protein is CASSLVSGGITEAFF. Drawing the rest from reference TRBV5-1 and TRBJ1-1, the complete variable domain is KAGVTQTPRYLIKTRGQQVTLSCSPISGHRSVSWYQQTPGQGLQFLFEYFSETQRNKGNFPGRFSGRQFSNSRSEMNVSTLELGDSALYLCASSLVSGGITEAFFGQGTRLTVV.

The rearrangement links TRBV5-1 to TRBJ1-2, with TRBD1 identical over 9 bases. This CDR3 comprises 15 residues. The germline V gene has CDR1 SGHRS and CDR2 YFSETQ. J was trimmed by 0 bases and V by 3 bases; bases with no gene match: 3. The CDR3 reads CASSWGQGTNYGYTF. The DNA for the CDR3 is TGCGCCAGCAGCTGGGGACAGGGAACTAACTATGGCTACACCTTC. Drawing the rest from reference TRBV5-1 and TRBJ1-2, the complete variable domain is KAGVTQTPRYLIKTRGQQVTLSCSPISGHRSVSWYQQTPGQGLQFLFEYFSETQRNKGNFPGRFSGRQFSNSRSEMNVSTLELGDSALYLCASSWGQGTNYGYTFGSGTRLTVV.

The chain joins TRBV30 to TRBJ1-6, with D possibly being TRBD1 (5 bases). With 5 bases removed from V and 9 bases from J, the gap between germline ends came to 11 bases. Germline V gene sequence: CDR1 GTSNPN, CDR2 SVGIG (reference sequence). CDR3 length: 12 amino acids. CDR3 sequence (DNA): TGTGCCTGGGGCCAGGGAGGTTCACCCCTCCACTTT. This gives the protein CAWGQGGSPLHF.

The chain combines TRBV12-3 or TRBV12-4 with TRBJ2-5; a possible D gene is TRBD2 (6 bases). Trimming removed 6 bases from V and 5 bases from J, with 7 bases in between. This CDR3 region has 11 residues. CDR3 sequence: CASREGETQYF. CDR3 sequence (DNA): TGTGCCAGCAGGGAGGGGGAGACCCAGTACTTC.

CDR3 loop: CASSPDRVMYGYTF. The DNA of the CDR3 is TGCGCCAGCAGCCCAGACAGGGTGATGTATGGCTACACCTTC. The V and J genes are TRBV4-1 and TRBJ1-2; 7 nucleotides line up with TRBD1. CDR1 MGHRA and CDR2 YSYEKL come from the germline V gene. The junction had 7 bases not matched to a gene; V was cut back by 4 bases and J by 5 bases. The CDR3 consists of 14 residues.

The chain is built from TRBV27 and TRBJ1-1; 7 bases are shared with TRBD1. There are 15 residues in the CDR3. Germline CDR1 is MNHEY and CDR2 is SMNVEV (reference sequence). The junction had 6 bases not matched to a gene; V was cut back by 3 bases and J by 2 bases. In nucleotides, the CDR3 is TGTGCCAGCAGTTTTTACGACAGGGTAAACACTGAAGCTTTCTTT. Translating it yields CASSFYDRVNTEAFF.

The V call is TRBV7-6, the J call TRBJ2-5; 8 bases match TRBD2. This CDR3 is built from 15 residues. V lost 2 bases and J lost 4; bases outside the gene matches: 6. Per germline, CDR1 SGHVS and CDR2 FNYEAQ. The CDR3 DNA sequence: TGTGCCAGCAGCTTACGGGGGGGGGCGGTAGAGACCCAGTACTTC. Amino acids: CASSLRGGAVETQYF.